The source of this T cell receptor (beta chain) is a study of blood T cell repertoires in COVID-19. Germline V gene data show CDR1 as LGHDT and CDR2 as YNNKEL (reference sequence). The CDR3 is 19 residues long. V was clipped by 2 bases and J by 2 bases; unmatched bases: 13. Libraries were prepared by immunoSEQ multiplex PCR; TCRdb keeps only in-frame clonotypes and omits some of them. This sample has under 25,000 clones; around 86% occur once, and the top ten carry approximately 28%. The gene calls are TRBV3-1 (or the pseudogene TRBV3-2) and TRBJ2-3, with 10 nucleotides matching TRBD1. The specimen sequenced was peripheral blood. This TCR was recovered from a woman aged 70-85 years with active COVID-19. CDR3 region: CASSQTYRRQGAPTDTQYF. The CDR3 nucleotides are TGTGCCAGCAGCCAAACCTACCGACGACAGGGGGCGCCCACAGATACGCAGTATTTT.